The present T cell receptor (beta chain) was sequenced within a study of cytomegalovirus exposure and HLA in healthy donors. Study results and limitations: For most TCR beta V segments, an earlier analysis put the productive rate at about 90% or about 30% of the time.

PCR was performed using 60 Vbeta and 13 Jbeta primers. TCRdb's table, derived via immunoSEQ multiplex PCR, lists solely in-frame clones and lacks some. In the table there are 200,000 to 300,000 clones, around 84% of which are singletons. Concerning this clone: Its antigen is unidentified.

V was clipped by 1 base and J by 12 bases; unmatched bases: 8. CDR1 is SGHTA, CDR2 FQGNSA, per germline. The CDR3 has 13 amino acids. The sequencing input was PBMCs. The origin of this receptor is a girl aged 2 to 9 in good health and CMV-seronegative. The V and J genes are TRBV7-2 and TRBJ1-2, with 7 nucleotides matching TRBD1. The CDR3 sequence: CASSLGPTGEDTF. The CDR3 nucleotides are TGTGCCAGCAGCTTAGGCCCAACAGGGGAAGACACCTTC.